Below, one T cell receptor (beta chain) is given with its context. The source of the sample is a study of cytomegalovirus exposure and HLA in healthy donors. With 60 Vbeta and 13 Jbeta primers, the PCR was carried out. Assay used: immunoSEQ multiplex PCR; TCRdb lists only in-frame clones, some missing. The repertoire includes some 83,000 clones, about 81% of them detected once, and 4% to 4.5% sits in the top ten. V was shortened by 4 bases and J by 9 bases, with 17 bases between the two germline ends. CDR1 is SGDLS, CDR2 YYNGEE, per germline. The CDR3 totals 14 residues. The origin of this receptor is a man aged 60-69 years in good health and CMV-seronegative. Material: PBMCs. The chain links TRBV9 to TRBJ2-1; the D gene is possibly TRBD1 (5 bases). The CDR3 nucleotides read TGTGCCAGCAGCCCCCGACGCAGGGATGGTGAGCAGTTCTTC. Translating it yields CASSPRRRDGEQFF.